This passage covers 32 T cell receptor beta chains from one sample sequenced in a study of cytomegalovirus exposure and HLA in healthy donors. The PCR used 60 Vbeta and 13 Jbeta primers. TCRdb's copy holds only in-frame clones and misses some; the assay was immunoSEQ multiplex PCR. The sample shows some 150,000 clones, 71% of them seen only once. What was sequenced was PBMCs. These receptors originate from a woman in her twenties or thirties in good health and CMV-seronegative.

The chain links TRBV5-1 to TRBJ1-6, with a tentative D call TRBD1 (6 bases). The germline V gene encodes CDR1 SGHRS and CDR2 YFSETQ. Deletions cut 0 bases from V and 3 bases from J, with 13 bases between. The CDR3 covers 17 residues. The CDR3 DNA is TGCGCCAGCAGCTTGGGGGTCGGCAGGGGCTATAATTCACCCCTCCACTTT. This codes for CASSLGVGRGYNSPLHF.

V usage is TRBV28 and J usage is TRBJ2-7, with D perhaps matching TRBD1 (6 bases). The germline gives CDR1 MDHEN, CDR2 SYDVKM. This CDR3 is built from 14 residues. V lost 4 bases, J lost 3 bases, and 13 bases lay in between. CDR3 DNA sequence: TGTGCCAGCAGTTCTACCGGGACACTCTACGAGCAGTACTTC. Its translation is CASSSTGTLYEQYF.

This rearrangement joins TRBV28 to TRBJ1-2, with D possibly matching TRBD1 (5 bases). V was trimmed by 6 bases and J by 4 bases, leaving 9 bases between them. The germline gives CDR1 MDHEN, CDR2 SYDVKM. The CDR3 contains 12 residues. CDR3 in DNA: TGTGCCAGCAGGCAGGGCGCCTATGGCTACACCTTC. It codes for CASRQGAYGYTF.

This clone occurred a few times. This rearrangement joins TRBV9 to TRBJ2-5; no firm D call. The length of the CDR3 is 15 residues. Trimming stripped 2 bases from V and 0 bases from J, with 11 bases between. Germline CDR1 reads SGDLS; CDR2 reads YYNGEE. CDR3 region: CASSVNPQYQETQYF. The CDR3, as DNA: TGTGCCAGCAGCGTTAACCCTCAGTACCAAGAGACCCAGTACTTC.

This clone was detected only a few times. This chain joins TRBV28 and TRBJ2-7, with D perhaps TRBD1 (6 bases). Germline-derived CDR1 and CDR2 are MDHEN and SYDVKM. CDR3 size: 15 residues. V was cut by 6 bases and J by 4 bases, with 19 bases left in between. For the CDR3, the DNA is TGTGCCAGCAGGATATCAGGGGAGAAGGTGTACGAGCAGTACTTC. Its protein product is CASRISGEKVYEQYF.

This chain connects TRBV7-3 to TRBJ2-1, with 9 bases fitting TRBD2. This CDR3 region has 13 residues. In germline, CDR1 is SGHTA, CDR2 FQGTGA. V shed 4 bases, J shed 9 bases, and the junction held 4 bases outside the gene matches. The CDR3 protein is CASSSGLASEQFF. The CDR3 DNA reads TGTGCCAGCAGCTCCGGACTAGCGAGTGAGCAGTTCTTC.

The J gene is TRBJ1-6, the V gene TRBV11-2; no definite D call. CDR3 length equals 15 residues. With 4 bases removed from V and 10 bases from J, the gap between germline ends came to 17 bases. Germline lookup yields CDR1 SGHAT and CDR2 FQNNGV. The CDR3 DNA reads TGTGCCAGCAGCTCCACTGCAGCGCCGAGATCACCCCTCCACTTT. Its protein product is CASSSTAAPRSPLHF.

The chain combines TRBV5-1 with TRBJ2-1; TRBD2 aligns across 8 bases. The trim removed 3 bases at V and 4 bases at J, leaving 9 bases unmatched. This CDR3 contains 16 residues. The germline gives CDR1 SGHRS, CDR2 YFSETQ. This CDR3 reads CASSSGDGRGYNEQFF. DNA for the CDR3: TGCGCCAGCAGCTCTGGCGACGGGAGGGGATACAATGAGCAGTTCTTC.

The chain combines TRBV6-1 with TRBJ2-5, with TRBD2 identical over 7 bases. The V and J ends lost 4 bases and 5 bases, in that order; junction bases with no gene match: 7. The germline V gene encodes CDR1 MNHNS and CDR2 SASEGT. CDR3 length: 14 residues. CDR3 DNA: TGTGCCAGCAGTGTGCGGGGGAGAGAGGAGACCCAGTACTTC. Residues: CASSVRGREETQYF.

CDR3 nucleotide sequence: TGTGCCAGCAGCGGCCGGGACTCACCGGACGAGCAGTACTTC. Its translation is CASSGRDSPDEQYF. V gene TRBV2 combines with J gene TRBJ2-7; a weak D match, TRBD2 (6 bases). This CDR3 is 14 amino acids long. Germline CDR1 and CDR2: SNHLY and FYNNEI. V lost 6 bases to trimming and J lost 5 bases, with 17 bases between them. Using reference TRBV2 and TRBJ2-7 for the parts outside the CDR3, the full variable domain is EPEVTQTPSHQVTQMGQEVILRCVPISNHLYFYWYRQILGQKVEFLVSFYNNEISEKSEIFDDQFSVERPDGSNFTLKIRSTKLEDSAMYFCASSGRDSPDEQYFGPGTRLTVT.

This sequence joins TRBV7-3 and TRBJ1-1, with no clear D. V dropped 6 bases and J dropped 0 bases, with 8 bases sitting between them. In germline, CDR1 is SGHTA, CDR2 FQGTGA. The CDR3 is 13 amino acids. CDR3 nucleotides: TGTGCCAGCAGTAGAACAGTGAACACTGAAGCTTTCTTT. The encoded protein is CASSRTVNTEAFF.

The chain is built from TRBV11-3 and TRBJ2-2, with 7 bases fitting TRBD2. CDR1 is SGHNT and CDR2 is YENEEA in the germline V gene. The length of the CDR3 is 15 residues. The V and J ends lost 3 bases and 2 bases, in that order; junction bases with no gene match: 3. This CDR3 reads CASSLERENTGELFF. The CDR3 coding sequence is TGTGCCAGCAGCTTGGAGCGGGAAAACACCGGGGAGCTGTTTTTT.

In its sample, this clone was seen a few times. This rearrangement joins TRBV7-2 to TRBJ2-3; TRBD2 matches 10 bases. V was clipped by 0 bases and J by 7 bases; unmatched bases: 7. Germline loops: CDR1 SGHTA, CDR2 FQGNSA. The CDR3 length is 16 residues. The CDR3 sequence is CASSLAGAGGLYTQYF. The CDR3 nucleotides are TGTGCCAGCAGCTTAGCGGGAGCGGGGGGGTTATATACGCAGTATTTT.

This clone was seen only a few times. The chain combines TRBV30 with TRBJ2-3; no firm D call. Germline-derived CDR1 and CDR2 are GTSNPN and SVGIG (reference sequence). The CDR3 is made up of 14 amino acids. DNA for the CDR3: TGTGCGCTGAAAAGAGGTCCTAGCACAGATACGCAGTATTTT. Protein product: CALKRGPSTDTQYF.

Only one count was recorded for this clone. The chain is built from TRBV5-1 and TRBJ1-4; D is unclear. Germline values: CDR1 SGHRS, CDR2 YFSETQ. Between the trimmed V and J ends, which lost 1 base and 5 bases, there was a span of 9 bases. The CDR3 length is 14 residues. The CDR3 reads CASSLRGENEKLFF. The CDR3 DNA follows: TGCGCCAGCAGCTTGCGGGGAGAAAATGAAAAACTGTTTTTT.

The rearrangement links TRBV5-5 to TRBJ1-5, with 7 bases lining up with TRBD1. Germline CDR1 reads SGHKS; CDR2 reads YYEKEE (reference sequence). The CDR3 contains 13 residues. J was trimmed by 5 bases and V by 4 bases; bases with no gene match: 3. This CDR3 is CASSQGVDQPQHF. The CDR3 DNA follows: TGTGCCAGCAGCCAGGGGGTCGATCAGCCCCAGCATTTT. Looking up the rest from reference TRBV5-5 and TRBJ1-5 gives the full variable domain: DAGVTQSPTHLIKTRGQQVTLRCSPISGHKSVSWYQQVLGQGPQFIFQYYEKEERGRGNFPDRFSARQFPNYSSELNVNALLLGDSALYLCASSQGVDQPQHFGDGTRLSIL.

This chain connects TRBV6-5 to TRBJ2-1; 10 bases are a match to TRBD2. After removal of 5 bases from V and 10 bases from J, the junction contained 8 bases not matched to a gene. Germline V gene sequence: CDR1 MNHEY, CDR2 SVGAGI. This CDR3 spans 14 amino acids. The CDR3 sequence is CASSKSGRAWEQFF. CDR3 nucleotide sequence: TGTGCCAGCAGTAAAAGCGGGAGGGCGTGGGAGCAGTTCTTC.

This clone came up a few times. The chain has TRBV9 and TRBJ1-3; a weak D match, TRBD1 (6 bases). V lost 4 bases and J lost 2, with 16 bases in between. Per the germline V gene, CDR1 is SGDLS and CDR2 is YYNGEE. The CDR3 totals 16 residues. CDR3 region: CASSTQTKGAGNTIYF. In nucleotides, the CDR3 is TGTGCCAGCAGCACCCAAACCAAGGGGGCTGGAAACACCATATATTTT.

CDR3 sequence (DNA): TGTGCCAGCTCACCACGGCAGGGGAACACTGAAGCTTTCTTT. It codes for CASSPRQGNTEAFF. The chain combines TRBV18 with TRBJ1-1; possible D gene TRBD1, 5 bases. The germline CDR1 and CDR2 sequences are KGHSH and LQKENI. The ends were cut back, 1 base at V and 1 base at J, with 7 bases in the middle. This CDR3 is 14 amino acids long.

The rearrangement links TRBV28 to TRBJ1-2; D ambiguous. Trimming left V 6 bases short and J 4 bases short, with 12 bases between. This CDR3 contains 13 residues. Germline loops: CDR1 MDHEN, CDR2 SYDVKM. In DNA, the CDR3 is TGTGCCAGCAGGGGTCGGGAGTTCTATGGCTACACCTTC. This translates into CASRGREFYGYTF.

The rearrangement joins TRBV6-6 to TRBJ1-1; TRBD1 agrees at 8 bases. The CDR3 contains 12 residues. The germline CDR1 and CDR2 sequences are MNHNY and SVGAGI (reference sequence). Trimming removed 7 bases from V and 10 bases from J; junction bases left unmatched: 8. Written as DNA, the CDR3 is TGTGCCAGCACCAAGCAGGGGGCGAGAGCTTTCTTT. It encodes CASTKQGARAFF.

This clone was seen just once. The J gene is TRBJ1-5, the V gene TRBV19; possibly TRBD1 for D (6 bases). This CDR3 is built from 15 residues. Trimming removed 7 bases at V and 0 bases at J, with 13 bases between. CDR1 and CDR2 from the germline V gene are LNHDA and SQIVND (reference sequence). The CDR3 nucleotides are TGTGCCAGTATCGAAAGGGGGAGTAGCAATCAGCCCCAGCATTTT. Its protein product is CASIERGSSNQPQHF.

The CDR3 protein is CAWSVPSASGFYLAKNIQYF. As DNA, the CDR3 is TGTGCCTGGAGTGTACCTTCGGCTAGCGGGTTCTATCTAGCCAAAAACATTCAGTACTTC. The J gene is TRBJ2-4, the V gene TRBV30; the match to TRBD2 covers 8 bases. J was trimmed by 0 bases and V by 0 bases; bases with no gene match: 16. The V gene's germline CDR1 is GTSNPN and CDR2 SVGIG (reference sequence). CDR3 size: 20 residues. The full variable domain, its missing parts supplied by reference TRBV30 and TRBJ2-4, is SQTIHQWPATLVQPVGSPLSLECTVEGTSNPNLYWYRQAAGRGLQLLFYSVGIGQISSEVPQNLSASRPQDRQFILSSKKLLLSDSGFYLCAWSVPSASGFYLAKNIQYFGAGTRLSVL.

V gene TRBV5-5 combines with J gene TRBJ1-1; 8 bases fit TRBD1. Germline V gene lookup returns CDR1 SGHKS and CDR2 YYEKEE (reference sequence). The CDR3 is 16 amino acids. Germline trimming cut 4 bases from V and 3 bases from J; bases unmatched to any gene: 11. As DNA, the CDR3 is TGTGCCAGCAGCCCGGGGACAGGAGGTAGGGACACTGAAGCTTTCTTT. Translating gives CASSPGTGGRDTEAFF.

The rearrangement joins TRBV7-2 to TRBJ2-5; D not certain. Germline lookup yields CDR1 SGHTA and CDR2 FQGNSA. Trimming removed 3 bases from V and 5 bases from J, with 13 bases in between. The CDR3 runs 14 residues. CDR3 sequence reads: CASSFLSPPETQYF. CDR3 coding DNA: TGTGCCAGCAGCTTCCTTTCCCCTCCGGAGACCCAGTACTTC.

This clone occurred a few times. The CDR3 loop is CASRERGKSGYEQYF. The CDR3 DNA reads TGTGCCAGCAGGGAACGGGGGAAGAGTGGATACGAGCAGTACTTC. The chain couples TRBV5-6 to TRBJ2-7; D is perhaps TRBD2 (6 bases). V shed 5 bases and J shed 4 bases, with 19 bases lying between them. From germline, CDR1 is SGHDT and CDR2 YYEEEE. The CDR3 runs to 15 residues.

This clone was seen a few times. The CDR3 protein is CASSVGRAGETQYF. The CDR3 coding sequence is TGTGCCAGCAGCGTAGGAAGGGCAGGGGAGACCCAGTACTTC. The rearrangement joins TRBV9 to TRBJ2-5; D might be TRBD1 (5 bases). V was clipped by 0 bases and J by 5 bases, with 11 bases between them. Germline CDR1 and CDR2: SGDLS and YYNGEE. The CDR3 length is 14 residues.

The J gene is TRBJ1-5, the V gene TRBV10-3; TRBD1 aligns across 8 bases. V shed 10 bases and J 2 bases; nucleotides not matched to a gene: 7. CDR1 is ENHRY and CDR2 is SYGVKD in the germline V gene. The CDR3 is made up of 14 amino acids. The CDR3 region is CATDRGGRNQPQHF. The CDR3 DNA reads as TGTGCCACCGACAGGGGTGGCCGCAATCAGCCCCAGCATTTT.

The chain carries TRBV7-9 and TRBJ2-2; TRBD2 aligns across 7 bases. The germline gives CDR1 SEHNR, CDR2 FQNEAQ (reference sequence). The CDR3 extends over 15 amino acids. After removal of 6 bases from V and 5 bases from J, the junction contained 9 bases not matched to a gene. In nucleotides, the CDR3 is TGTGCCAGCAGTTCGGGACTATTTAGAACCGGGGAGCTGTTTTTT. This gives the protein CASSSGLFRTGELFF.

The rearrangement uses TRBV29-1 and TRBJ2-1; 10 bases are shared with TRBD1. The CDR3 totals 13 residues. With 8 bases clipped from V and 9 bases from J, the junction kept 10 bases outside the gene matches. Germline V gene lookup returns CDR1 SQVTM and CDR2 ANQGSEA. CDR3 DNA sequence: TGCAGCATCCGACAGGGGGCCCCCGCTGAGCAGTTCTTC. Its translation is CSIRQGAPAEQFF.

The V call is TRBV4-2, the J call TRBJ2-2; possible D gene TRBD1, 5 bases. Germline V gene lookup returns CDR1 LGHNA and CDR2 YNFKEQ. The CDR3 runs 17 residues. V lost 0 bases to trimming and J lost 1 base, with 12 bases between them. Written as DNA, the CDR3 is TGTGCCAGCAGCCAAGATAATGCAGGGATGAACACCGGGGAGCTGTTTTTT. Protein: CASSQDNAGMNTGELFF.

The genes are TRBV5-1 and TRBJ1-1; D not certain. The CDR3 has 13 residues. The V gene lost 0 bases and the J gene lost 3 bases, with 6 bases spanning the gap. Germline V lookup: CDR1 SGHRS, CDR2 YFSETQ. CDR3 DNA sequence: TGCGCCAGCAGCTTGGGGTTAGACACTGAAGCTTTCTTT. It translates to CASSLGLDTEAFF.